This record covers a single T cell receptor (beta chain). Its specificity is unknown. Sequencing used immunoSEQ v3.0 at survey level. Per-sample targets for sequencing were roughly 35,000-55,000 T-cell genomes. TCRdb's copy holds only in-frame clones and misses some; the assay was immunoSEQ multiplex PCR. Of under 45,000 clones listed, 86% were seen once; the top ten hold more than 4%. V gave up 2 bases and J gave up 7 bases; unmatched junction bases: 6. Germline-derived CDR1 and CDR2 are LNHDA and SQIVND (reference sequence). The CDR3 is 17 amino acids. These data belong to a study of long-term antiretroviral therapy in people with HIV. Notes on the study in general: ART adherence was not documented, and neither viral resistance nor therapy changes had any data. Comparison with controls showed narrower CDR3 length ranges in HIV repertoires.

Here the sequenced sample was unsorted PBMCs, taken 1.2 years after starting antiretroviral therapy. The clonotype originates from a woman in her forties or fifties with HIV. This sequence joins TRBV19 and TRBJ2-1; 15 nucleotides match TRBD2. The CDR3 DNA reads TGTGCCAGTAGTATATCCGGGACTAGCGGGGGGCATAATGAGCAGTTCTTC. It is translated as CASSISGTSGGHNEQFF.